This TCR beta chain was sequenced for a study of blood T cells in healthy people across ages. Germline assignment: CDR1 MNHEY and CDR2 SVGEGT. V was clipped by 4 bases and J by 10 bases; unmatched bases: 15. The CDR3 is made up of 17 amino acids. The table lists this clonotype with a few counts. A sample-barcoded 5' primer and a J-beta primer mix were used in a second PCR of roughly 7 to 12 cycles. TCRdb used MiXCR to reprocess the 5' RACE reads, holding one entry per CDR3 protein. The sample has 600,000 or so distinct CDR3 sequences, around half seen once. The chain joins TRBV6-2 or TRBV6-3 to TRBJ2-1; 11 bases line up with TRBD2. The specimen was blood. The TCR originated in an elderly man in good health. Here the CDR3 DNA reads TGTGCCAGCAGTTTTACGACTAGCGGGACCTATCAGGCGGAGCAGTTCTTC. Protein: CASSFTTSGTYQAEQFF.